This T cell receptor (beta chain) emerged from a study of OX40 agonist ivuxolimab in advanced cancers. Notes on the study in general: Both blood CD4+ and CD8+ T cells showed clonal growth by week 6 at 0.1 to 3.0 mg/kg.

TCRdb's table, derived via immunoSEQ multiplex PCR, lists solely in-frame clones and lacks some. This sample yields 84,000 or so clones, of which 75% to 95% are seen a single time; roughly 0.4% belongs to the top ten. As concerns this clone: Antigen unknown.

The source material was CD4+ or CD8+ T cells sorted from blood, sampled in a trial of the OX40 agonist ivuxolimab. The source of this sequence is an adult with an advanced solid tumor such as melanoma, head and neck, liver or kidney cancer.

The CDR3 is CASSQKVNYGYTF. The CDR3 bases are TGTGCCAGCAGCCAAAAAGTTAACTATGGCTACACCTTC. The gene calls are TRBV14 and TRBJ1-2, with D unresolved. The CDR3 covers 13 residues. V lost 2 bases and J 1 base, leaving 5 bases between the germline ends. Per germline, CDR1 SGHDN and CDR2 FVKESK.